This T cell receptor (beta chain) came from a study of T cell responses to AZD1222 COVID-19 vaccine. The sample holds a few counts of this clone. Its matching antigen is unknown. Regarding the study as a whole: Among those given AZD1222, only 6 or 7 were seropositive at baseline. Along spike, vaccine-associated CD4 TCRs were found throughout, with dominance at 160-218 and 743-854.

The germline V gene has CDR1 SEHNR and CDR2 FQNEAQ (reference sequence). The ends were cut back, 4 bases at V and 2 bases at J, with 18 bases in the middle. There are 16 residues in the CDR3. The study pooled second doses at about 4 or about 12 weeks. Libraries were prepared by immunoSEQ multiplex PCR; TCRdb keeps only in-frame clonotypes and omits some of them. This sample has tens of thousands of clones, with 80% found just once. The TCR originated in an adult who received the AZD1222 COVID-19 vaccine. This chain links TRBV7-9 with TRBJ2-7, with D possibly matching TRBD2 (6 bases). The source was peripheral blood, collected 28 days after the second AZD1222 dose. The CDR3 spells CASSSLGGPPPYEQYF. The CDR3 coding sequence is TGTGCCAGCAGCTCTCTCGGGGGTCCTCCCCCCTACGAGCAGTACTTC.